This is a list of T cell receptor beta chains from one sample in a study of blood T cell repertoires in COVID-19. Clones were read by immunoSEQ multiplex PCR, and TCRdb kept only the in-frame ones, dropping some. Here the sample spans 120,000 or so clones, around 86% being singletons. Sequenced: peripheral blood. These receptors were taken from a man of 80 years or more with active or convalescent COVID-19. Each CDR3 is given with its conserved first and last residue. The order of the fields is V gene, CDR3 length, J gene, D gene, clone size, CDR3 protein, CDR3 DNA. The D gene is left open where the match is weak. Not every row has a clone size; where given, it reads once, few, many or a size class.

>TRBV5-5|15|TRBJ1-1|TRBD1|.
CASSFPTGTNTEAFF
TGTGCCAGCAGCTTTCCGACAGGGACGAACACTGAAGCTTTCTTT
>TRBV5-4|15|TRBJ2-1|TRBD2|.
CASSLTSGGGDEQFF
TGTGCCAGCAGCTTGACCAGCGGGGGAGGCGATGAGCAGTTCTTC
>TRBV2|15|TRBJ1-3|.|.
CASSPQGLSGNTIYF
TGTGCCAGCAGTCCTCAGGGGTTGTCTGGAAACACCATATATTTT
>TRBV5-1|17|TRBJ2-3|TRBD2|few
CASSLDLTSGGTDTQYF
TGCGCCAGCAGCTTGGATCTGACTAGCGGGGGCACAGATACGCAGTATTTT
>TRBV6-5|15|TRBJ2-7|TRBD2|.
CATRPGAGVNYEQYF
TGTGCCACCCGACCTGGGGCGGGGGTGAACTACGAGCAGTACTTC
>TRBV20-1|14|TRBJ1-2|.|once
CSASSLQGFNGYTF
TGCAGTGCTAGTTCCCTACAGGGTTTTAATGGCTACACCTTC
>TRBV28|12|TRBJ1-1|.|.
CASSSGRGRAFF
TGTGCCAGCAGCTCCGGACGGGGAAGAGCTTTCTTT
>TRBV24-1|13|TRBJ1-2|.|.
CATKGGEFDGYTF
TGTGCCACCAAGGGAGGGGAATTTGATGGCTACACCTTC
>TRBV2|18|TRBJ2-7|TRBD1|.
CASSGAWPGQGSTYEQYF
TGTGCCAGCAGTGGGGCCTGGCCGGGACAGGGGTCAACCTACGAGCAGTACTTC
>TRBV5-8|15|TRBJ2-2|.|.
CASSLRQKNTGELFF
TGTGCCAGCAGCTTGAGACAGAAGAACACCGGGGAGCTGTTTTTT
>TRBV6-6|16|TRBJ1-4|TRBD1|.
CASSTTGTTTNEKLFF
TGTGCCAGCAGTACGACAGGGACCACAACTAATGAAAAACTGTTTTTT
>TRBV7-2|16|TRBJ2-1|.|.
CASSLVVGSSYNEQFF
TGTGCCAGCAGCTTAGTGGTGGGGAGCTCCTACAATGAGCAGTTCTTC
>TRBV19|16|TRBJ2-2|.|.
CASTSSAAANTGELFF
TGTGCCAGTACCTCCTCAGCGGCCGCGAACACCGGGGAGCTGTTTTTT
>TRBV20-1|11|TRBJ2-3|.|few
CSARITDTQYF
TGCAGTGCCAGGATCACAGATACGCAGTATTTT
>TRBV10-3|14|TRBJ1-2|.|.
CAISESGGLGGYTF
TGTGCCATCAGTGAGTCCGGGGGGCTAGGTGGCTACACCTTC
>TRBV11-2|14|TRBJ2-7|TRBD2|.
CASRAVVAGYEQYF
TGTGCCAGCAGGGCAGTAGTAGCGGGTTACGAGCAGTACTTC
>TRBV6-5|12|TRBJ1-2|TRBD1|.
CASGTANYGYTF
TGTGCCAGCGGGACAGCTAACTATGGCTACACCTTC
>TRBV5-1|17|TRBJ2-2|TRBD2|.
CASSPGTSGGIPGELFF
TGCGCCAGCAGCCCCGGGACTAGCGGGGGGATTCCCGGGGAGCTGTTTTTT
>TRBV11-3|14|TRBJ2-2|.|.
CASSSGRKSGELFF
TGTGCCAGCAGCTCAGGGCGTAAGAGTGGGGAGCTGTTTTTT
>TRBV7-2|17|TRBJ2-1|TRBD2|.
CASSLRLAGSSYNEQFF
TGTGCCAGCAGCCTTCGACTAGCGGGGAGCTCCTACAATGAGCAGTTCTTC
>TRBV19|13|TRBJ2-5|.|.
CASSIAGEETQYF
TGTGCCAGTAGTATAGCGGGAGAAGAGACCCAGTACTTC
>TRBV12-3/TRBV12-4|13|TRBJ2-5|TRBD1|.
CASSLNRGETQYF
TGTGCCAGCAGTTTGAACAGGGGGGAGACCCAGTACTTC
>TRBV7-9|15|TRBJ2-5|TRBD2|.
CASSHIQRGLETQYF
TGTGCCAGCAGCCATATTCAGCGGGGGCTGGAGACCCAGTACTTC
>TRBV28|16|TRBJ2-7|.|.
CASSFLVGGNSYEQYF
TGTGCCAGCAGTTTCCTAGTAGGGGGAAACTCCTACGAGCAGTACTTC
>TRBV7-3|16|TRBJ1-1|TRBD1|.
CASSSTLGQVKSEAFF
TGTGCCAGCAGCTCCACCCTGGGACAGGTGAAAAGCGAAGCTTTCTTT
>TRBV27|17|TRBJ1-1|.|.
CASSSPRRGGLGTEAFF
TGTGCCAGCAGTTCCCCAAGGAGGGGGGGTCTGGGCACTGAAGCTTTCTTT
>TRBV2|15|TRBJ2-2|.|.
CASSLLGVNTGELFF
TGTGCCAGCAGCCTCCTAGGGGTCAACACCGGGGAGCTGTTTTTT
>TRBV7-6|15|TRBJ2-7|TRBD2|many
CASSPDVLAGDEQYF
TGTGCCAGCAGCCCAGACGTCCTAGCGGGAGACGAGCAGTACTTC
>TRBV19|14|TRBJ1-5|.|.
CASNNGQGGLPQHF
TGTGCCAGTAACAATGGGCAGGGAGGTTTGCCCCAGCATTTT
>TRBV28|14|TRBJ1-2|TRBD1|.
CASSRDSRLYGYTF
TGTGCCAGCAGTCGGGACAGTAGACTCTATGGCTACACCTTC
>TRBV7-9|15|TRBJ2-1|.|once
CASSRYRTSYNEQFF
TGTGCCAGCAGCCGCTACCGTACCTCCTACAATGAGCAGTTCTTC
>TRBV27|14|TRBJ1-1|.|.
CASSLDGVRTEAFF
TGTGCCAGCAGTTTAGACGGGGTTCGTACTGAAGCTTTCTTT
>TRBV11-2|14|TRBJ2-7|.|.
CASSFYSGKYEQYF
TGTGCCAGCAGCTTTTATTCGGGGAAATACGAGCAGTACTTC
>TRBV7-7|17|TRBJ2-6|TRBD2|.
CASSSGLKRSGANVLTF
TGTGCCAGCAGCTCGGGACTAAAACGCTCTGGGGCCAACGTCCTGACTTTC
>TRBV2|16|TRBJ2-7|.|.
CASSEKGRGSSYEQYF
TGTGCCAGCAGTGAAAAAGGGCGGGGTAGCAGCTACGAGCAGTACTTC
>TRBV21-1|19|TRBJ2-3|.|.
CASSKAGTGCFPRTDTQYF
TGTGCCAGCAGCAAAGCCGGGACAGGGTGCTTCCCCCGCACAGATACGCAGTATTTT
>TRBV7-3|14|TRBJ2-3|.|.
CASSLVGAQDTQYF
TGTGCCAGCAGCTTAGTGGGGGCTCAAGATACGCAGTATTTT
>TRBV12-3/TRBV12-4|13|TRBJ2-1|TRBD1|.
CATSWTGSNEQFF
TGTGCCACCAGCTGGACAGGGTCCAATGAGCAGTTCTTC
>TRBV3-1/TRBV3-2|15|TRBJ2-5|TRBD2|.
CASSQGGAGAETQYF
TGTGCCAGCAGCCAAGGAGGGGCGGGAGCGGAGACCCAGTACTTC
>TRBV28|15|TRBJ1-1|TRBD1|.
CASSFPLGQGVEAFF
TGTGCCAGCAGTTTTCCGCTTGGACAGGGGGTTGAAGCTTTCTTT
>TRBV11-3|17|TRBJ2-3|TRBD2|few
CASSSSLSGGDTDTQYF
TGTGCCAGCAGCTCCTCTTTAAGCGGGGGAGACACAGATACGCAGTATTTT
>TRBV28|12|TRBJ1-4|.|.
CASRQGNEKLFF
TGTGCCAGCAGACAGGGAAATGAAAAACTGTTTTTT